This record looks at one TCR beta chain sequence and its context. The data belong to a study of blood T cell repertoires in COVID-19. Germline CDR1 and CDR2: MDHEN and SYDVKM. The V gene end was trimmed by 5 bases and the J gene end by 3 bases; junction bases not matched to a gene: 12. The CDR3 sequence is 16 residues long. Profiling relied on immunoSEQ multiplex PCR, and the TCRdb table lists in-frame clones only, not all of them. The sample contains just under 150,000 clones, more than 75% of which appear only once. The rearrangement uses TRBV28 and TRBJ1-2, with 7 bases identical to TRBD1. Sequencing was done on a sample of peripheral blood. This clonotype was sampled from a human donor in a cohort sampled during active COVID-19. CDR3 protein: CASSIGLTGLDYGYTF. The CDR3 bases are TGTGCCAGCAGTATCGGCCTGACAGGGTTGGACTATGGCTACACCTTC.